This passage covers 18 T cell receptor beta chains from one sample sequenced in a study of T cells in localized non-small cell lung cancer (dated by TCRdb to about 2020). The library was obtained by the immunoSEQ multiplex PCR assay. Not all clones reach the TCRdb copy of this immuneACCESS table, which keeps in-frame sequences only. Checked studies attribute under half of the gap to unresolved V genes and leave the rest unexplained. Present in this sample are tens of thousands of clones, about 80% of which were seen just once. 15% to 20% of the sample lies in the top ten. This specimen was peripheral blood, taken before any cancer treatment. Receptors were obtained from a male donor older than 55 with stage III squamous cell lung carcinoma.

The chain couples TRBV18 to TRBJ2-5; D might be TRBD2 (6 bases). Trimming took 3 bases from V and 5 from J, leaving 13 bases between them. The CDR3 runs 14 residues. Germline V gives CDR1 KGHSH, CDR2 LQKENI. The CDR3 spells CASSPGPSVETQYF. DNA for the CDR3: TGTGCCAGCTCACCGGGACCTAGCGTCGAGACCCAGTACTTC.

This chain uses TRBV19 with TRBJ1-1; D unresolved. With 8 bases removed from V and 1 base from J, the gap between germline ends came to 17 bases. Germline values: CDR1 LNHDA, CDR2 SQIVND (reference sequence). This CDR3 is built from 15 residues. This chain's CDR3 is CASRPRAAGNTEAFF. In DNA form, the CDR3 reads TGTGCCAGTCGGCCTCGGGCCGCGGGGAACACTGAAGCTTTCTTT.

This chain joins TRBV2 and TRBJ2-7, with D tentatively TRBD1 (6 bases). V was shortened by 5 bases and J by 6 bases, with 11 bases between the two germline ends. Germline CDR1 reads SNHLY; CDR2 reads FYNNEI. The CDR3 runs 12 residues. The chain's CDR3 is CASSSDRSEQYF. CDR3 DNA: TGTGCCAGCAGTTCCGACAGGAGCGAGCAGTACTTC. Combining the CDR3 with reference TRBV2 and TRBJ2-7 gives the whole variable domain EPEVTQTPSHQVTQMGQEVILRCVPISNHLYFYWYRQILGQKVEFLVSFYNNEISEKSEIFDDQFSVERPDGSNFTLKIRSTKLEDSAMYFCASSSDRSEQYFGPGTRLTVT.

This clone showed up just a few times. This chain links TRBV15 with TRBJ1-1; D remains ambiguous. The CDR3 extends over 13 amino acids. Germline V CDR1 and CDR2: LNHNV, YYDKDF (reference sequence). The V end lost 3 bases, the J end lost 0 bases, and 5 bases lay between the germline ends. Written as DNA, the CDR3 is TGTGCCACCAGCAGTTCACTGAACACTGAAGCTTTCTTT. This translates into CATSSSLNTEAFF.

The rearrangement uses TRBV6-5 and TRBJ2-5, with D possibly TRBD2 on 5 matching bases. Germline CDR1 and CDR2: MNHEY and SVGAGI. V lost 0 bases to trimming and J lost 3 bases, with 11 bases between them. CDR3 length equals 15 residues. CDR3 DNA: TGTGCCAGCAGTTACTCGGCGGGCACAGAAGAGACCCAGTACTTC. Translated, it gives CASSYSAGTEETQYF.

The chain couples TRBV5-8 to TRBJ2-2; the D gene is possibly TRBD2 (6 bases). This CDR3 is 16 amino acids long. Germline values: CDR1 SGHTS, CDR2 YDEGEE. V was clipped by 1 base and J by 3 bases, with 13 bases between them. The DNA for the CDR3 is TGTGCCAGCAGCTTGATCCTAGCGCTCGACACCGGGGAGCTGTTTTTT. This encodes CASSLILALDTGELFF.

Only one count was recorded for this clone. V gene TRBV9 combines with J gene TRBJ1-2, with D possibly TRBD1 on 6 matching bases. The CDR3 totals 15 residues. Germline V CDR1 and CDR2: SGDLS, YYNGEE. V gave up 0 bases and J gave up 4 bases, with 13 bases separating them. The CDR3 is CASSVAADSFYGYTF. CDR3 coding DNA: TGTGCCAGCAGCGTAGCTGCGGACAGTTTCTATGGCTACACCTTC.

The CDR3 loop is CASSLGGGNLPYGYTF. CDR3 DNA: TGTGCCAGCAGCTTAGGGGGCGGGAACCTACCCTATGGCTACACCTTC. The chain employs TRBV7-8 and TRBJ1-2; D might be TRBD1 (5 bases). Trimming cost V 1 base and J 4 bases, with 16 bases left between them. From germline, CDR1 is SGHVS and CDR2 FQNEAQ. The CDR3 covers 16 residues. The entire variable domain, with the rest obtained from reference TRBV7-8 and TRBJ1-2, is as follows: GAGVSQSPRYKVAKRGQDVALRCDPISGHVSLFWYQQALGQGPEFLTYFQNEAQLDKSGLPSDRFFAERPEGSVSTLKIQRTQQEDSAVYLCASSLGGGNLPYGYTFGSGTRLTVV.

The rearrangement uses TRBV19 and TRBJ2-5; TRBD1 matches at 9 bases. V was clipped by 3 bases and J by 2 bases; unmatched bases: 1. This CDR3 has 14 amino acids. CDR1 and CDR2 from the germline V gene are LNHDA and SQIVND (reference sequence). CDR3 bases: TGTGCCAGTAGTATCGGGACAGGGCAAGAGACCCAGTACTTC. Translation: CASSIGTGQETQYF.

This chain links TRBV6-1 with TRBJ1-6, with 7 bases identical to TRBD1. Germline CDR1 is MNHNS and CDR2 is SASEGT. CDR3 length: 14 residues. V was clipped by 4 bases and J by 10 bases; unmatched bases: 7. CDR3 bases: TGTGCCAGCAGTGGATCCGGGACAGACTCACCCCTCCACTTT. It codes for CASSGSGTDSPLHF.

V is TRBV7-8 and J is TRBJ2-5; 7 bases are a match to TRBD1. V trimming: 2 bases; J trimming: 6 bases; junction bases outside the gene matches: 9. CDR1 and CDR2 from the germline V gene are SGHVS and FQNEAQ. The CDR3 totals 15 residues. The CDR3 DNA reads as TGTGCCAGCAGCTTAACAGGGGATGGGGGAAAGACCCAGTACTTC. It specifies CASSLTGDGGKTQYF.

The CDR3 region has the DNA TGTGCCAGCAGCCCCCGGGACCGAGGATTTAACACTGAAGCTTTCTTT. Protein: CASSPRDRGFNTEAFF. The chain uses TRBV5-4 and TRBJ1-1; possible D gene TRBD1, 5 bases. V was shortened by 4 bases and J by 2 bases, with 18 bases between the two germline ends. CDR3 length equals 16 residues. Germline lookup yields CDR1 SGHNT and CDR2 YYREEE (reference sequence).

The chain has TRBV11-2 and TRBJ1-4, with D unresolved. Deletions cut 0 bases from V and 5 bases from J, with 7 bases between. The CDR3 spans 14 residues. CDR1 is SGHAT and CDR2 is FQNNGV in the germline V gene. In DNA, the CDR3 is TGTGCCAGCAGCTTAGATTGGGCGAATGAAAAACTGTTTTTT. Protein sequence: CASSLDWANEKLFF. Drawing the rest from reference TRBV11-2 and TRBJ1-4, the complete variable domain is EAGVAQSPRYKIIEKRQSVAFWCNPISGHATLYWYQQILGQGPKLLIQFQNNGVVDDSQLPKDRFSAERLKGVDSTLKIQPAKLEDSAVYLCASSLDWANEKLFFGSGTQLSVL.

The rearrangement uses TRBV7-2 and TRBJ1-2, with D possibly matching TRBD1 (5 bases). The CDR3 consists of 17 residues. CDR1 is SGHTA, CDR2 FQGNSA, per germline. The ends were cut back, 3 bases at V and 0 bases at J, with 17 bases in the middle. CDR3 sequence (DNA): TGTGCCAGCAGCTTCCGCCCAGGGACCCCCTCTAACTATGGCTACACCTTC. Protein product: CASSFRPGTPSNYGYTF. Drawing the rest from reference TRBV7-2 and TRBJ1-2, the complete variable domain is GAGVSQSPSNKVTEKGKDVELRCDPISGHTALYWYRQSLGQGLEFLIYFQGNSAPDKSGLPSDRFSAERTGGSVSTLTIQRTQQEDSAVYLCASSFRPGTPSNYGYTFGSGTRLTVV.

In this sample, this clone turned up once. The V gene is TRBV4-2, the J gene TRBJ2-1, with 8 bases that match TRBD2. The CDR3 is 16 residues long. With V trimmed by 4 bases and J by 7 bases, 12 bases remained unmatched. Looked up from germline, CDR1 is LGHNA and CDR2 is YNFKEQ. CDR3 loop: CASSPLTGGKGNEQFF. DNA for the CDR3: TGTGCCAGCAGCCCGTTGACGGGAGGGAAAGGGAATGAGCAGTTCTTC.

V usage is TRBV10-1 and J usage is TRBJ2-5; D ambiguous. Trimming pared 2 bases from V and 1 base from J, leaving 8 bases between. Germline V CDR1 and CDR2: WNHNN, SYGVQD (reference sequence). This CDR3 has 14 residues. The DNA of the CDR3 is TGCGCCAGCAGTGAGGGCGGCACCCAAGAGACCCAGTACTTC. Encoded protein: CASSEGGTQETQYF.

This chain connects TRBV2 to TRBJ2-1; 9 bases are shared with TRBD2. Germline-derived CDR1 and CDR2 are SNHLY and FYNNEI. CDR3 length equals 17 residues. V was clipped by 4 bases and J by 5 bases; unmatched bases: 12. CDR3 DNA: TGTGCCAGCAGTGCAGTAGCGGGGGCCCTGGGGGACAATGAGCAGTTCTTC. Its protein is CASSAVAGALGDNEQFF.

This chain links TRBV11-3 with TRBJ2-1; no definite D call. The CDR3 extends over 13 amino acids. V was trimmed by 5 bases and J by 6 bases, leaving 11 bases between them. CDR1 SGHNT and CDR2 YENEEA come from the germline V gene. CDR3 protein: CASSIMGRNEQFF. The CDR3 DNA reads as TGTGCCAGCAGCATCATGGGCCGCAATGAGCAGTTCTTC.